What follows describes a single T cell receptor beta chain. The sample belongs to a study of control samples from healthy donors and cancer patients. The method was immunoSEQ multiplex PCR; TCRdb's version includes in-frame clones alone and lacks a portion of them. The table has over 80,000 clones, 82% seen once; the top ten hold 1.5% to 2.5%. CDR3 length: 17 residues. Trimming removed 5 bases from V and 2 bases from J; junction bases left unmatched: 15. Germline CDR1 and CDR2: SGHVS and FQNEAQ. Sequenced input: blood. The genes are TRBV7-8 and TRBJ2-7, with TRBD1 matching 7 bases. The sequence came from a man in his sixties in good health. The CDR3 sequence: CASSPQINRGTAYEQYF. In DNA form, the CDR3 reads TGTGCCAGCAGCCCGCAAATAAACCGAGGGACAGCCTACGAGCAGTACTTC.